This TCR beta chain is drawn from a study of cytomegalovirus exposure and HLA in healthy donors. Study-wide results and caveats: When analyzed later, a missense DCLRE1C variant was found to be linked to TCR beta V- and J-gene trimming.

Primers: 60 Vbeta forward and 13 Jbeta reverse. The data were produced by immunoSEQ multiplex PCR, yet TCRdb's version contains in-frame clones alone and is incomplete. Of around 120,000 clones listed, around 81% are singletons. V trimming: 6 bases; J trimming: 12 bases; junction bases outside the gene matches: 4. The CDR3 spans 12 residues. Germline CDR1 and CDR2: MNHEY and SVGAGI. Notes on this clone: Its antigen is unknown.

The V call is TRBV6-5, the J call TRBJ2-3; 12 bases agree with TRBD2. The sequence was collected from a woman aged 45-65 years in good health and CMV-seronegative. Sequences were obtained from PBMCs. Written as DNA, the CDR3 is TGTGCCAGCAGCCGGACTAGCGGGATACAGTATTTT. Protein: CASSRTSGIQYF.